The 16 T cell receptor beta chains below all came from one sample that was sequenced in a study of T cell repertoires in cytomegalovirus infection. TCRdb re-called the reads through MiXCR, storing one row per CDR3 protein. The sample includes roughly 190,000 distinct CDR3 sequences, roughly 9% of them seen just once. The material sequenced was PBMCs. The receptors here all came from a human donor in good health (CMV status not recorded). Some clones in this sample may be carry-over from other donors' samples.

This clonotype was counted at least ten times. The J gene is TRBJ2-7, the V gene TRBV7-9, with 8 bases fitting TRBD2. In germline, CDR1 is SEHNR, CDR2 FQNEAQ (reference sequence). The length of the CDR3 is 15 residues. V shed 5 bases, J shed 2 bases, and the junction held 8 bases outside the gene matches. DNA for the CDR3: TGTGCCAGCAGCGCCGACGGGGGGGAAACCTACGAGCAGTACTTC. It encodes CASSADGGETYEQYF.

This clonotype was observed a few times. The chain carries TRBV6-2 or TRBV6-3 and TRBJ2-1, with 10 bases that match TRBD2. The CDR3 covers 15 residues. V shed 5 bases and J 2 bases; nucleotides not matched to a gene: 3. In germline, CDR1 is MNHEY, CDR2 SVGEGT. The chain's CDR3 is CASSTAGGPYNEQFF. CDR3 sequence (DNA): TGTGCCAGCAGTACAGCGGGGGGGCCCTACAATGAGCAGTTCTTC.

This clonotype was seen more than once but under ten times. This chain joins TRBV6-2 or TRBV6-3 and TRBJ1-5, with D possibly TRBD1 on 6 matching bases. Germline assignment: CDR1 MNHEY and CDR2 SVGEGT. This CDR3 region has 15 residues. The ends were cut back, 0 bases at V and 2 bases at J, with 8 bases in the middle. The CDR3, as DNA: TGTGCCAGCAGTTACTCGTGGGGGCGCAATCAGCCCCAGCATTTT. Residues: CASSYSWGRNQPQHF.

This clonotype was found a few times. The chain joins TRBV28 to TRBJ2-7, with TRBD2 identical over 15 bases. The CDR3 is made up of 16 amino acids. The V and J ends lost 8 bases and 7 bases, in that order; junction bases with no gene match: 12. Per the germline V gene, CDR1 is MDHEN and CDR2 is SYDVKM. This CDR3 is CASGGGGLAGGSEQYF. DNA of the CDR3: TGTGCCAGCGGGGGGGGGGGACTAGCGGGAGGAAGTGAGCAGTACTTC.

The V and J genes are TRBV11-1 and TRBJ1-4; TRBD1 is a possible D gene (5 bases). The CDR3 sequence is 14 residues long. The germline V and J ends were trimmed by 5 bases and 8 bases, with 15 bases remaining between them. Looked up from germline, CDR1 is SGHAT and CDR2 is FQDESV (reference sequence). The CDR3 sequence is CASSQGHGDEKLFF. The CDR3 nucleotides read TGTGCCAGCAGCCAAGGACATGGGGACGAAAAACTGTTTTTT.

The sample holds a few counts of this clonotype. This rearrangement joins TRBV11-2 to TRBJ1-1, with no clear D. Between the trimmed V and J ends, which lost 5 bases and 4 bases, there was a span of 8 bases. The CDR3 has 12 amino acids. The germline gives CDR1 SGHAT, CDR2 FQNNGV. The CDR3 DNA reads as TGTGCCAGCAGCCCGGGTGGCACTGAAGCTTTCTTT. It translates to CASSPGGTEAFF.

There are many counts of this clonotype. CDR3 sequence (DNA): TGTGCCAGCAGCTTGGGGGCGGGGGGGAAGGAGACCCAGTACTTC. Amino acids: CASSLGAGGKETQYF. The chain couples TRBV7-6 to TRBJ2-5, with TRBD2 matching over 9 bases. Trimming took 3 bases from V and 5 from J; bases not matched to a gene: 7. This CDR3 is 15 amino acids long. CDR1 and CDR2 (germline): SGHVS, FNYEAQ.

A few counts support this clonotype. The rearrangement joins TRBV29-1 to TRBJ1-1, with D tentatively TRBD1 (5 bases). The V gene lost 4 bases and the J gene lost 3 bases, with 12 bases spanning the gap. CDR1 SQVTM and CDR2 ANQGSEA come from the germline V gene. The CDR3 length is 13 residues. The CDR3 is CSVAAARDTEAFF. In DNA, the CDR3 is TGCAGCGTTGCGGCAGCCAGGGACACTGAAGCTTTCTTT.

This clonotype was recorded at least ten times. The J gene is TRBJ2-7, the V gene TRBV14, with no clear D. Trimming shortened V by 3 bases and J by 0 bases, and 12 bases separated the two germline ends. CDR3 length: 15 amino acids. Germline V lookup: CDR1 SGHDN, CDR2 FVKESK. CDR3 loop: CASSHRPPLSYEQYF. CDR3 DNA: TGTGCCAGCAGCCACCGGCCCCCTCTCTCCTACGAGCAGTACTTC.

This clonotype was seen at least ten times. The chain carries TRBV19 and TRBJ2-5; D gene unclear. The ends were cut back, 3 bases at V and 1 base at J, with 6 bases in the middle. Germline V gene sequence: CDR1 LNHDA, CDR2 SQIVND (reference sequence). The CDR3 sequence is 13 residues long. The CDR3 here is CASSITVQETQYF. CDR3 in DNA: TGTGCCAGTAGTATTACAGTCCAAGAGACCCAGTACTTC.

The chain has TRBV12-3 or TRBV12-4 and TRBJ2-5; D unresolved. This CDR3 is built from 14 residues. Trimming cost V 1 base and J 1 base, with 7 bases left between them. CDR3 protein: CASSLDLAQETQYF. CDR3 coding DNA: TGTGCCAGCAGTTTAGACTTAGCCCAAGAGACCCAGTACTTC.

This clonotype was detected only once. J is TRBJ2-3 and V is TRBV5-4; a weak D match, TRBD1 (6 bases). The V end was cut by 4 bases, the J end by 0 bases, with 15 bases between. The CDR3 runs to 16 residues. CDR1 SGHNT and CDR2 YYREEE come from the germline V gene (reference sequence). The CDR3 DNA reads as TGTGCCAGCAGCCCTCATGGACAGACCAGCACAGATACGCAGTATTTT. Residues: CASSPHGQTSTDTQYF.

There are many counts of this clonotype. The rearrangement links TRBV30 to TRBJ1-1; no clear D gene. The CDR3 covers 14 residues. V lost 5 bases to trimming and J lost 4 bases, with 17 bases between them. Germline V gives CDR1 GTSNPN, CDR2 SVGIG (reference sequence). DNA for the CDR3: TGTGCCTGGTGGGCAGGAGCTCTGGGCACTGAAGCTTTCTTT. Its translation: CAWWAGALGTEAFF.

Ten or more counts support this clonotype. The chain is built from TRBV6-1 and TRBJ2-3, with 9 bases lining up with TRBD1. The V gene end was trimmed by 5 bases and the J gene end by 1 base; junction bases not matched to a gene: 10. The CDR3 has 17 amino acids. Per germline, CDR1 MNHNS and CDR2 SASEGT. The CDR3, as DNA: TGTGCCAGCAGTCGAGCCGGGACAGGGAGTGGCACAGATACGCAGTATTTT. Translated, it gives CASSRAGTGSGTDTQYF.

This clonotype has more than one count but fewer than ten. This rearrangement joins TRBV18 to TRBJ2-1; 8 positions match TRBD1. Germline V gene lookup returns CDR1 KGHSH and CDR2 LQKENI. V lost 6 bases, J lost 8 bases, and 12 bases stayed unmatched. CDR3 length: 15 residues. This CDR3 reads CASSPVQGVVDEQFF. In DNA form, the CDR3 reads TGTGCCAGCTCCCCTGTACAGGGGGTCGTTGATGAGCAGTTCTTC.

In DNA form, the CDR3 reads TGTGCCTGGAGTGACTGGGGTGGTTCTGGAAACACCATATATTTT. As protein: CAWSDWGGSGNTIYF. The V gene is TRBV30, the J gene TRBJ1-3; D gene uncertain. Germline V gene lookup returns CDR1 GTSNPN and CDR2 SVGIG (reference sequence). The CDR3 sequence is 15 residues long. V dropped 1 base and J dropped 1 base, with 11 bases sitting between them.